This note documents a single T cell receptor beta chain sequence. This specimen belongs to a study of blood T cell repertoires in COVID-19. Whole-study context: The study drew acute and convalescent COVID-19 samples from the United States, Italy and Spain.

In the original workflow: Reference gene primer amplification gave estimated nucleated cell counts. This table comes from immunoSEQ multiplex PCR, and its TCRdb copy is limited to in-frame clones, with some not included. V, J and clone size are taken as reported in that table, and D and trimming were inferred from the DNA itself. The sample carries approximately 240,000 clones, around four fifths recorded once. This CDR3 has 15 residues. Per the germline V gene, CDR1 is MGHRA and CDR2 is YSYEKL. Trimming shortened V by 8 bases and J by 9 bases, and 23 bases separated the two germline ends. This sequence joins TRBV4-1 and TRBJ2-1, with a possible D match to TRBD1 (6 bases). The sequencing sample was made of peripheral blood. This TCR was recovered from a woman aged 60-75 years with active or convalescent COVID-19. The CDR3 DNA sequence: TGCGCCAGCCGCGCAGGGATTGGGGGCATAGGTGAGCAGTTCTTC. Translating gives CASRAGIGGIGEQFF.